The 32 T cell receptor beta chains in this list originate from one sample, sequenced in a study of T cell responses to AZD1222 COVID-19 vaccine. This table comes from immunoSEQ multiplex PCR, and its TCRdb copy is limited to in-frame clones, with some not included. The sample contains 100,000 to 150,000 clones, 88% of which appear only once. This sample comprised peripheral blood, obtained on day 0 of MenACWY control vaccination. The receptors derive from an adult in good health.

This clone came up once. The chain carries TRBV6-5 and TRBJ1-4, with unresolved D. From germline, CDR1 is MNHEY and CDR2 SVGAGI. There are 13 residues in the CDR3. The V end was cut by 2 bases, the J end by 5 bases, with 6 bases between. The CDR3 region has the DNA TGTGCCAGCAGTTACGGCCAGAATGAAAAACTGTTTTTT. This sequence encodes CASSYGQNEKLFF.

This chain uses TRBV3-1 (or the pseudogene TRBV3-2) with TRBJ2-7; a possible D gene is TRBD2 (6 bases). CDR3 length: 16 residues. Germline V gene data show CDR1 as LGHDT and CDR2 as YNNKEL (reference sequence). V shed 0 bases and J shed 7 bases, with 19 bases lying between them. The CDR3 reads CASSQEGSGGAGEQYF. In DNA form, the CDR3 reads TGTGCCAGCAGCCAAGAAGGAAGCGGAGGGGCCGGGGAGCAGTACTTC.

The J gene is TRBJ1-2, the V gene TRBV6-5; 11 nucleotides match TRBD1. After removal of 0 bases from V and 4 bases from J, the junction contained 4 bases not matched to a gene. Looked up from germline, CDR1 is MNHEY and CDR2 is SVGAGI. The CDR3 has 16 residues. CDR3 sequence reads: CASSYSGQGAGYGYTF. The DNA of the CDR3 is TGTGCCAGCAGTTACTCAGGACAGGGGGCTGGCTATGGCTACACCTTC.

This clone was observed a few times. The V call is TRBV15, the J call TRBJ2-1; a weak D match, TRBD2 (6 bases). The germline V gene has CDR1 LNHNV and CDR2 YYDKDF (reference sequence). The CDR3 loop spans 15 amino acids. V lost 0 bases and J 9 bases, leaving 15 bases between the germline ends. The CDR3 bases are TGTGCCACCAGCAGAGATCGCGGAGGGTCCGGTGAGCAGTTCTTC. Translation gives CATSRDRGGSGEQFF.

The chain couples TRBV10-2 to TRBJ1-4, with 7 bases that match TRBD1. The trim removed 6 bases at V and 4 bases at J, leaving 8 bases unmatched. CDR3 length: 15 residues. Germline V gives CDR1 WSHSY, CDR2 SAAADI. CDR3 sequence: CASRPGTVNNEKLFF. The CDR3 DNA sequence: TGCGCCAGCAGACCGGGGACAGTCAATAATGAAAAACTGTTTTTT.

This clone came up a few times. This chain joins TRBV11-2 and TRBJ2-2; TRBD2 matches 8 bases. In germline, CDR1 is SGHAT, CDR2 FQNNGV. V dropped 5 bases and J dropped 4; count of bases not matched to a gene: 6. CDR3 size: 15 residues. This chain's CDR3 is CASSLSGSGTGELFF. The CDR3, as DNA: TGTGCCAGCAGCCTCAGCGGGAGCGGCACCGGGGAGCTGTTTTTT.

The V gene is TRBV30, the J gene TRBJ1-2, with D tentatively TRBD1 (5 bases). The germline V gene has CDR1 GTSNPN and CDR2 SVGIG (reference sequence). V lost 2 bases, J lost 4 bases, and 23 bases lay in between. The CDR3 is 17 amino acids. CDR3 residues: CAWSYTAGTPGAYGYTF. The DNA for the CDR3 is TGTGCCTGGAGTTACACCGCCGGGACCCCCGGGGCCTATGGCTACACCTTC.

The V gene is TRBV29-1, the J gene TRBJ2-7; maybe TRBD2 (5 bases). The CDR3 is made up of 12 amino acids. Trimming left V 7 bases short and J 0 bases short, with 10 bases between. In germline, CDR1 is SQVTM, CDR2 ANQGSEA. CDR3 sequence (DNA): TGCAGCGCGCGGGTTAGCTCCTACGAGCAGTACTTC. The encoded protein is CSARVSSYEQYF.

J is TRBJ1-5 and V is TRBV18; TRBD1 might be the D (6 bases). V was pared by 3 bases and J by 3 bases, with 9 bases between. Germline CDR1 and CDR2: KGHSH and LQKENI. This CDR3 is 14 amino acids long. The CDR3 DNA sequence: TGTGCCAGCTCACCGTGGACAGACAATCAGCCCCAGCATTTT. Its translation: CASSPWTDNQPQHF.

V and J are TRBV6-5 and TRBJ1-3; unclear D gene. The CDR3 consists of 15 residues. From germline, CDR1 is MNHEY and CDR2 SVGAGI. Trimming took 2 bases from V and 2 from J, leaving 10 bases between them. The DNA for the CDR3 is TGTGCCAGCAGTTACCGGCCAACCGCTGGAAACACCATATATTTT. This codes for CASSYRPTAGNTIYF.

V usage is TRBV24-1 and J usage is TRBJ1-5; D gene uncertain. Germline values: CDR1 KGHDR, CDR2 SFDVKD. The V end lost 5 bases, the J end lost 6 bases, and 10 bases lay between the germline ends. The CDR3 consists of 13 residues. CDR3 loop: CATSGVGFQPQHF. The CDR3 DNA reads as TGTGCCACCAGTGGCGTAGGGTTTCAGCCCCAGCATTTT.

This chain joins TRBV18 and TRBJ1-3; unclear D gene. Germline V gene lookup returns CDR1 KGHSH and CDR2 LQKENI. This CDR3 contains 15 residues. V dropped 2 bases and J dropped 0 bases, with 8 bases sitting between them. The CDR3 region is CASSPSGSSGNTIYF. CDR3 DNA: TGTGCCAGCTCACCATCGGGGTCCTCTGGAAACACCATATATTTT. Drawing the rest from reference TRBV18 and TRBJ1-3, the complete variable domain is NAGVMQNPRHLVRRRGQEARLRCSPMKGHSHVYWYRQLPEEGLKFMVYLQKENIIDESGMPKERFSAEFPKEGPSILRIQQVVRGDSAAYFCASSPSGSSGNTIYFGEGSWLTVV.

The chain employs TRBV10-3 and TRBJ2-4; 8 bases are a match to TRBD1. Germline trimming cut 6 bases from V and 4 bases from J; bases unmatched to any gene: 5. Germline V gene sequence: CDR1 ENHRY, CDR2 SYGVKD. The CDR3 totals 14 residues. For the CDR3, the DNA is TGTGCCATCAGCTCGGACAGGGAGAAAAACATTCAGTACTTC. Its translation is CAISSDREKNIQYF.

This rearrangement joins TRBV7-8 to TRBJ1-1, with D perhaps TRBD1 (5 bases). The CDR3 consists of 14 residues. Trimming stripped 1 base from V and 5 bases from J, with 11 bases between. From germline, CDR1 is SGHVS and CDR2 FQNEAQ. This CDR3 reads CASSLERGRTEAFF. The CDR3 nucleotides are TGTGCCAGCAGCTTAGAAAGGGGCAGGACTGAAGCTTTCTTT.

The J gene is TRBJ1-2, the V gene TRBV19; D is uncertain. The CDR3 has 13 residues. Germline lookup yields CDR1 LNHDA and CDR2 SQIVND (reference sequence). Between the trimmed V and J ends, which lost 5 bases and 8 bases, there was a span of 15 bases. Written as DNA, the CDR3 is TGTGCCAGTAGTGGGCAGTCCTGGGAAGGCTACACCTTC. Its translation is CASSGQSWEGYTF. Looking up the rest from reference TRBV19 and TRBJ1-2 gives the full variable domain: DGGITQSPKYLFRKEGQNVTLSCEQNLNHDAMYWYRQDPGQGLRLIYYSQIVNDFQKGDIAEGYSVSREKKESFPLTVTSAQKNPTAFYLCASSGQSWEGYTFGSGTRLTVV.

The J gene is TRBJ1-1, the V gene TRBV6-1, with D unclear. There are 15 residues in the CDR3. V lost 2 bases and J lost 0, with 10 bases in between. Germline CDR1 reads MNHNS; CDR2 reads SASEGT. Here the CDR3 DNA reads TGTGCCAGCAGTGAACCGGGCCTGATGAACACTGAAGCTTTCTTT. Residues: CASSEPGLMNTEAFF.

This chain connects TRBV4-2 to TRBJ1-1; 9 bases fit TRBD1. From germline, CDR1 is LGHNA and CDR2 YNFKEQ. CDR3 length: 16 residues. Trimming took 1 base from V and 3 from J; bases not matched to a gene: 6. CDR3 protein: CASSQAGTGYYTEAFF. CDR3 DNA: TGTGCCAGCAGCCAAGCTGGGACAGGGTATTACACTGAAGCTTTCTTT.

This sequence joins TRBV5-4 and TRBJ2-7, with 7 bases identical to TRBD2. Germline CDR1 reads SGHNT; CDR2 reads YYREEE (reference sequence). Losses at the gene ends were 1 base for V and 1 base for J; bases not matched to a gene: 11. CDR3 length equals 17 residues. CDR3 in amino acids: CASSLYPSWTSSYEQYF. CDR3 DNA: TGTGCCAGCAGCTTGTACCCCTCGTGGACTAGTTCCTACGAGCAGTACTTC.

The chain has TRBV3-1 (or the pseudogene TRBV3-2) and TRBJ2-7; no clear D. CDR3 length equals 13 residues. Germline V gives CDR1 LGHDT, CDR2 YNNKEL (reference sequence). V was pared by 4 bases and J by 5 bases, with 12 bases between. CDR3 residues: CASSPNGEHEQYF. CDR3 coding DNA: TGTGCCAGCAGCCCAAATGGTGAACACGAGCAGTACTTC.

The rearrangement links TRBV6-5 to TRBJ2-7, with D perhaps TRBD2 (5 bases). The germline gives CDR1 MNHEY, CDR2 SVGAGI. The CDR3 covers 14 residues. Trimming cost V 7 bases and J 6 bases, with 19 bases left between them. CDR3 amino acids: CASKRLRAEAEQYF. The CDR3 region has the DNA TGTGCCAGCAAGAGGCTGAGGGCCGAAGCCGAGCAGTACTTC.

The chain recombines TRBV6-6 with TRBJ1-1, with D perhaps TRBD1 (5 bases). This CDR3 has 14 residues. Germline-derived CDR1 and CDR2 are MNHNY and SVGAGI (reference sequence). Trimming took 8 bases from V and 3 from J, leaving 16 bases between them. The CDR3 nucleotides are TGTGCCAGCTTAAGGACACAAGGGGACACTGAAGCTTTCTTT. Its protein product is CASLRTQGDTEAFF.

This rearrangement joins TRBV2 to TRBJ2-2, with 10 bases fitting TRBD2. Germline CDR1 SNHLY, CDR2 FYNNEI. Germline trimming cut 4 bases from V and 4 bases from J; bases unmatched to any gene: 6. CDR3 length: 16 residues. The CDR3 DNA follows: TGTGCCAGCAGTGGGCTAGCGGGAGTATCCACCGGGGAGCTGTTTTTT. Its protein product is CASSGLAGVSTGELFF.

The chain links TRBV11-2 to TRBJ1-1; 9 bases agree with TRBD1. The CDR3 totals 16 residues. Per germline, CDR1 SGHAT and CDR2 FQNNGV. The junction had 9 bases not matched to a gene; V was cut back by 3 bases and J by 4 bases. This chain's CDR3 is CASSFLLPGQGTEAFF. The CDR3 bases are TGTGCCAGCAGCTTCCTTTTGCCGGGACAGGGCACTGAAGCTTTCTTT. Combining the CDR3 with reference TRBV11-2 and TRBJ1-1 gives the whole variable domain EAGVAQSPRYKIIEKRQSVAFWCNPISGHATLYWYQQILGQGPKLLIQFQNNGVVDDSQLPKDRFSAERLKGVDSTLKIQPAKLEDSAVYLCASSFLLPGQGTEAFFGQGTRLTVV.

This clone has a single count. The rearrangement links TRBV5-1 to TRBJ2-3; 9 bases are a match to TRBD2. In germline, CDR1 is SGHRS, CDR2 YFSETQ. This CDR3 comprises 14 residues. The trim removed 4 bases at V and 1 base at J, leaving 1 base unmatched. The CDR3 sequence: CASSGGRGTDTQYF. CDR3 in DNA: TGCGCCAGCAGCGGCGGGAGGGGCACAGATACGCAGTATTTT. The full variable domain, completed using reference TRBV5-1 and TRBJ2-3, is KAGVTQTPRYLIKTRGQQVTLSCSPISGHRSVSWYQQTPGQGLQFLFEYFSETQRNKGNFPGRFSGRQFSNSRSEMNVSTLELGDSALYLCASSGGRGTDTQYFGPGTRLTVL.

The J gene is TRBJ2-1, the V gene TRBV4-1; D not resolved. The CDR3 consists of 15 residues. Germline assignment: CDR1 MGHRA and CDR2 YSYEKL. Trimming took off 4 bases at V and 9 bases at J, with 19 bases between the two ends. The CDR3 DNA follows: TGCGCCAGCAGCCTTAACTCGGACCCTAGGTTTGAGCAGTTCTTC. Its protein product is CASSLNSDPRFEQFF.

The genes are TRBV7-9 and TRBJ2-7; D is tentatively TRBD1 or TRBD2 (5 bases each). Trimming stripped 5 bases from V and 4 bases from J, with 18 bases between. This CDR3 comprises 15 residues. From germline, CDR1 is SEHNR and CDR2 FQNEAQ (reference sequence). The CDR3 DNA is TGTGCCAGCAGCCGACCCCCGGGGCCCCTATACGAGCAGTACTTC. Protein sequence: CASSRPPGPLYEQYF.

The chain links TRBV5-4 to TRBJ1-2; 9 bases match TRBD1. V dropped 0 bases and J dropped 6; count of bases not matched to a gene: 6. Germline V gives CDR1 SGHNT, CDR2 YYREEE (reference sequence). The CDR3 is made up of 15 amino acids. The CDR3, as DNA: TGTGCCAGCAGCTTGGGGGGCGGGGACAGGGATGGCTACACCTTC. It specifies CASSLGGGDRDGYTF.

This chain uses TRBV9 with TRBJ2-5; possibly TRBD1 or TRBD2 for D (5 bases each). CDR1 and CDR2 from the germline V gene are SGDLS and YYNGEE. The CDR3 is 15 amino acids. Trimming left V 2 bases short and J 2 bases short, with 13 bases between. The CDR3 reads CASSVAVGAQETQYF. The CDR3 nucleotides read TGTGCCAGCAGCGTTGCAGTCGGGGCACAAGAGACCCAGTACTTC.

This rearrangement joins TRBV19 to TRBJ1-4; D gene uncertain. Germline V gene lookup returns CDR1 LNHDA and CDR2 SQIVND (reference sequence). The CDR3 runs 12 residues. Trimming took off 7 bases at V and 8 bases at J, with 11 bases between the two ends. CDR3 residues: CASTHGREKLFF. DNA of the CDR3: TGTGCCAGTACCCACGGACGGGAAAAACTGTTTTTT.

V is TRBV5-1 and J is TRBJ2-5; 9 nucleotides align to TRBD2. V was pared by 6 bases and J by 4 bases, with 10 bases of the junction left unmatched. Germline assignment: CDR1 SGHRS and CDR2 YFSETQ. This CDR3 is 15 amino acids long. The CDR3 DNA reads as TGCGCCAGCACTTTCTGGCGGGAGGGGATAGAGACCCAGTACTTC. Protein: CASTFWREGIETQYF.

CDR3 region: CASSQEGGNYGYTF. Written as DNA, the CDR3 is TGTGCCAGCAGCCAAGAAGGCGGGAACTATGGCTACACCTTC. V and J are TRBV3-1 (or the pseudogene TRBV3-2) and TRBJ1-2, with D unresolved. Looked up from germline, CDR1 is LGHDT and CDR2 is YNNKEL (reference sequence). CDR3 length: 14 residues. V was shortened by 0 bases and J by 2 bases, with 7 bases between the two germline ends.

CDR3 coding DNA: TGTGCCAGCAGCTTAGAAGGGACAGGCACCCTCACCGGGGAGCTGTTTTTT. This gives the protein CASSLEGTGTLTGELFF. The chain combines TRBV7-6 with TRBJ2-2, with 8 bases fitting TRBD1. The germline V gene encodes CDR1 SGHVS and CDR2 FNYEAQ. The CDR3 sequence is 17 residues long. V lost 1 base to trimming and J lost 4 bases; unmatched junction nucleotides: 8.